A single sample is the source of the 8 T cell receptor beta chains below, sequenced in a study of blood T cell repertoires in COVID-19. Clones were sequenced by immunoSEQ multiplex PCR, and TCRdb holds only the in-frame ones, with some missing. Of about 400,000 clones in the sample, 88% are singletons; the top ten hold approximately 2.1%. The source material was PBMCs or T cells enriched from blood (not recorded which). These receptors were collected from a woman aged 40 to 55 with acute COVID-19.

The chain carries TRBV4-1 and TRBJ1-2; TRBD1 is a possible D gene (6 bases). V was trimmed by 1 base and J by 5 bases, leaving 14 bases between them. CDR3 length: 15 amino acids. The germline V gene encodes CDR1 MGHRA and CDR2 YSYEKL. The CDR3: CASSQGLQGSYGYTF. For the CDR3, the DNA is TGCGCCAGCAGCCAAGGTCTTCAGGGGAGTTATGGCTACACCTTC.

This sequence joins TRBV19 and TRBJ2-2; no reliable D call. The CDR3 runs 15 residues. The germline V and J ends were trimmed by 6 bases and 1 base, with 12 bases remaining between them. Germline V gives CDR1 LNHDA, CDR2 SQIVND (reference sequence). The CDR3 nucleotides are TGTGCCAGTAGCGTGTTAACTCGGAACACCGGGGAGCTGTTTTTT. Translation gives CASSVLTRNTGELFF.

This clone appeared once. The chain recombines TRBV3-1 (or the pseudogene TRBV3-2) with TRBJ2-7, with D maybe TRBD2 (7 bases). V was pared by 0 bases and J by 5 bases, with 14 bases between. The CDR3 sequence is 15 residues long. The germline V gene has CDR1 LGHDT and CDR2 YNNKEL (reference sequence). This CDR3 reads CASSQEVGGPHEQYF. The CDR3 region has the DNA TGTGCCAGCAGCCAAGAGGTGGGGGGGCCCCACGAGCAGTACTTC.

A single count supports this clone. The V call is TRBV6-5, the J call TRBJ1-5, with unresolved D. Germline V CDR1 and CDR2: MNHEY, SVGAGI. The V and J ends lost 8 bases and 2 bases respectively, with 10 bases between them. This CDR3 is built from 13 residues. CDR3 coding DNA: TGTGCCAGCGGTCTTCGGGGCAATCAGCCCCAGCATTTT. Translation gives CASGLRGNQPQHF.

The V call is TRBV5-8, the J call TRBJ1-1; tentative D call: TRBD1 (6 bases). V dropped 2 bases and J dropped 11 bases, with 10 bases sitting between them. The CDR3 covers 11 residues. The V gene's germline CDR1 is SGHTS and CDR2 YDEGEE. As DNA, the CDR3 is TGTGCCAGCAGCTTAAACAGGGATGCTTTCTTT. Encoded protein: CASSLNRDAFF.

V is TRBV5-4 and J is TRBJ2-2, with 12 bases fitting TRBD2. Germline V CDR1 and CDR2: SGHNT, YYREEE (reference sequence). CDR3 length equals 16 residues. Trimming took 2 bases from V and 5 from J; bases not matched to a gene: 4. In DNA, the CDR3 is TGTGCCAGCAGCTTACGACTAGCGGGGGCGACCGGGGAGCTGTTTTTT. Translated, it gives CASSLRLAGATGELFF.

The CDR3 coding sequence is TGTGCTAGTGGTTTGGCAGGGACAGGGGGCGTTTGGGGGAATTCACCCCTCCACTTT. This encodes CASGLAGTGGVWGNSPLHF. The chain carries TRBV12-5 and TRBJ1-6, with 12 bases that match TRBD1. Germline lookup yields CDR1 LGHNT and CDR2 FRNRAP. J was trimmed by 7 bases and V by 1 base; bases with no gene match: 11. This CDR3 region has 19 residues.

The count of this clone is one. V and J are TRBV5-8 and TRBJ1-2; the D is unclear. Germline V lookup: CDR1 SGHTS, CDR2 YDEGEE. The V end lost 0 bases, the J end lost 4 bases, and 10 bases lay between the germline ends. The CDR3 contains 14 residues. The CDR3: CASSLGSEGYGYTF. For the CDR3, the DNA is TGTGCCAGCAGCTTGGGCTCGGAGGGCTATGGCTACACCTTC.